One TCR beta chain is described in this entry. This sample is part of a study of T-cell reconstitution after alpha-beta-depleted transplantation in children. CDR3 length equals 15 residues. Trimming left V 0 bases short and J 1 base short, with 11 bases between. The germline V gene has CDR1 DFQATT and CDR2 SNEGSKA (reference sequence). Preparing the TCRbeta library involved the use of unique molecular identifiers. One entry per CDR3 protein results from TCRdb running MiXCR on the PCR reads. The data hold about 610,000 distinct CDR3 sequences, with over 9.5% observed a single time. The source is a human donor who donated a stem cell graft to a child with acute myeloid leukemia. Here the sequenced sample was PBMCs from the stem cell graft donor, taken from the stem cell graft. The V gene is TRBV20-1, the J gene TRBJ2-3; D gene ambiguous. As DNA, the CDR3 is TGCAGTGCTAGAGACCGACGGGCCGGCACAGATACGCAGTATTTT. This codes for CSARDRRAGTDTQYF.